The 20 T cell receptor beta chains below all came from one sample that was sequenced in a study of blood T cell repertoires in COVID-19. Produced via immunoSEQ multiplex PCR; TCRdb's table is partial and in-frame only. The table includes approximately 140,000 clones, 84% detected once. The sample consisted of PBMCs or T cells enriched from blood (not recorded which). The receptors derive from a woman aged 50 to 65 with acute COVID-19.

A single count supports this clone. This chain joins TRBV7-9 and TRBJ2-2; D might be TRBD2 (7 bases). Germline CDR1 reads SEHNR; CDR2 reads FQNEAQ (reference sequence). The CDR3 extends over 15 amino acids. The germline V and J ends were trimmed by 1 base and 3 bases, with 9 bases remaining between them. The CDR3 region has the DNA TGTGCCAGCAGCTTAGGAGGGGGGGACACCGGGGAGCTGTTTTTT. Translating gives CASSLGGGDTGELFF.

This rearrangement joins TRBV11-3 to TRBJ2-1; 9 bases are shared with TRBD1. The germline CDR1 and CDR2 sequences are SGHNT and YENEEA. The V segment lost 5 bases and the J segment 10 bases; nucleotides outside the gene matches: 12. The CDR3 sequence is 15 residues long. In nucleotides, the CDR3 is TGTGCCAGCAGCCGACCGGGACAGGGCGTAGGGGAGCAGTTCTTC. Translated, it gives CASSRPGQGVGEQFF.

The chain employs TRBV7-9 and TRBJ2-5; TRBD1 is a possible D gene (5 bases). The germline gives CDR1 SEHNR, CDR2 FQNEAQ (reference sequence). The CDR3 length is 15 residues. The V gene lost 0 bases and the J gene lost 4 bases, with 12 bases spanning the gap. CDR3 loop: CASSLARARVETQYF. In DNA form, the CDR3 reads TGTGCCAGCAGCTTAGCCAGGGCAAGGGTAGAGACCCAGTACTTC.

The chain links TRBV29-1 to TRBJ1-1; D perhaps matches TRBD1 (5 bases). The V and J ends lost 4 bases and 0 bases respectively, with 9 bases between them. Germline lookup yields CDR1 SQVTM and CDR2 ANQGSEA. This CDR3 has 13 amino acids. In DNA, the CDR3 is TGCAGCGTTGTCAGGGTTATGAACACTGAAGCTTTCTTT. This translates into CSVVRVMNTEAFF.

This sequence joins TRBV7-2 and TRBJ2-5, with D perhaps matching TRBD2 (5 bases). The CDR3 totals 14 residues. V was shortened by 1 base and J by 7 bases, with 13 bases between the two germline ends. Germline V gives CDR1 SGHTA, CDR2 FQGNSA. The CDR3 protein is CASSLEVASGTQYF. CDR3 coding DNA: TGTGCCAGCAGCTTAGAAGTTGCGAGCGGGACCCAGTACTTC.

The V and J genes are TRBV3-1 (or the pseudogene TRBV3-2) and TRBJ2-1; D possibly corresponds to TRBD2 (5 bases). Looked up from germline, CDR1 is LGHDT and CDR2 is YNNKEL (reference sequence). V was shortened by 1 base and J by 7 bases, with 11 bases between the two germline ends. CDR3 length: 14 residues. This chain's CDR3 is CASSQAGTGNEQFF. CDR3 coding DNA: TGTGCCAGCAGCCAAGCGGGAACCGGGAATGAGCAGTTCTTC.

The chain recombines TRBV19 with TRBJ2-2; 10 positions match TRBD2. This CDR3 region has 17 residues. Germline V gives CDR1 LNHDA, CDR2 SQIVND (reference sequence). After removal of 4 bases from V and 5 bases from J, the junction contained 10 bases not matched to a gene. The CDR3 DNA reads TGTGCCAGTAGTACGGTACTAGCGGGGTTCCGAACCGGGGAGCTGTTTTTT. It codes for CASSTVLAGFRTGELFF.

With respect to this clone: Different DNA sequences within this sample yield the same CDR3. The rearrangement uses TRBV5-1 and TRBJ2-7; TRBD2 agrees at 12 bases. Germline V gene lookup returns CDR1 SGHRS and CDR2 YFSETQ. V lost 4 bases and J lost 1; bases outside the gene matches: 3. The CDR3 length is 15 residues. The CDR3, as DNA: TGCGCCAGCAGCAAAGGGACTAGCGGGTCCTACGAGCAGTACTTC. Protein product: CASSKGTSGSYEQYF.

The chain employs TRBV6-1 and TRBJ2-7; 9 nucleotides align to TRBD2. The V segment lost 1 base and the J segment 4 bases; nucleotides outside the gene matches: 5. Germline CDR1 MNHNS, CDR2 SASEGT. CDR3 length: 15 amino acids. The CDR3 loop reads CASSEEASGVYEQYF. For the CDR3, the DNA is TGTGCCAGCAGTGAAGAGGCTAGCGGGGTTTACGAGCAGTACTTC.

In its sample, this clone was seen once. The junction departs from the called germline gene at one end, perhaps through a read error. V gene TRBV7-9 combines with J gene TRBJ2-1; TRBD2 matches at 10 bases. In germline, CDR1 is SEHNR, CDR2 FQNEAQ (reference sequence). CDR3 length: 16 amino acids. CDR3 in DNA: TGTGCCAGCAGTTTAGAGCGACTAGCGGGCAGGAATGAGCAGTTCTTC. Translating it yields CASSLERLAGRNEQFF.

This clone has only a few counts. J is TRBJ2-1 and V is TRBV19; perhaps TRBD2 as D (5 bases). V lost 5 bases to trimming and J lost 0 bases, with 20 bases between them. Germline-derived CDR1 and CDR2 are LNHDA and SQIVND (reference sequence). This CDR3 comprises 18 residues. Here the CDR3 reads CASSGDRTGGSSYNEQFF. The CDR3 DNA sequence: TGTGCCAGTAGTGGCGATCGGACTGGCGGCAGCTCCTACAATGAGCAGTTCTTC. Variable domain in full (rest from reference TRBV19 and TRBJ2-1): DGGITQSPKYLFRKEGQNVTLSCEQNLNHDAMYWYRQDPGQGLRLIYYSQIVNDFQKGDIAEGYSVSREKKESFPLTVTSAQKNPTAFYLCASSGDRTGGSSYNEQFFGPGTRLTVL.

In DNA form, the CDR3 reads TGTGCCAGCAGCACTTACGGGGAGAAGGTTCAAGAGACCCAGTACTTC. Translation: CASSTYGEKVQETQYF. V usage is TRBV7-9 and J usage is TRBJ2-5, with TRBD2 as a possible D gene (5 bases). Per germline, CDR1 SEHNR and CDR2 FQNEAQ (reference sequence). The CDR3 extends over 16 amino acids. Trimming took 5 bases from V and 2 from J, leaving 18 bases between them.

The rearrangement joins TRBV2 to TRBJ1-1; D not certain. Trimming took off 2 bases at V and 6 bases at J, with 7 bases between the two ends. Germline V CDR1 and CDR2: SNHLY, FYNNEI. The CDR3 is made up of 12 amino acids. The CDR3 region is CASSESGAEAFF. DNA of the CDR3: TGTGCCAGCAGTGAAAGTGGAGCTGAAGCTTTCTTT. Complete variable domain (other parts from reference TRBV2 and TRBJ1-1): EPEVTQTPSHQVTQMGQEVILRCVPISNHLYFYWYRQILGQKVEFLVSFYNNEISEKSEIFDDQFSVERPDGSNFTLKIRSTKLEDSAMYFCASSESGAEAFFGQGTRLTVV.

This clone was counted a few times. The chain couples TRBV3-1 (or the pseudogene TRBV3-2) to TRBJ1-2; D remains ambiguous. The CDR3 spans 15 residues. Trimming left V 0 bases short and J 10 bases short, with 18 bases between. Germline assignment: CDR1 LGHDT and CDR2 YNNKEL (reference sequence). The CDR3 region is CASSQDHTASSFYTF. For the CDR3, the DNA is TGTGCCAGCAGCCAAGATCATACAGCATCTTCTTTCTACACCTTC.

The chain couples TRBV20-1 to TRBJ2-7; TRBD2 matches at 10 bases. V was clipped by 3 bases and J by 4 bases; unmatched bases: 9. CDR1 and CDR2 (germline): DFQATT, SNEGSKA (reference sequence). The length of the CDR3 is 15 residues. As DNA, the CDR3 is TGCAGTGCTAGTAGGCCTAGCGGGAGTACGTACGAGCAGTACTTC. Its translation is CSASRPSGSTYEQYF.

The V gene is TRBV4-1, the J gene TRBJ2-1, with 11 positions matching TRBD1. Germline CDR1 is MGHRA and CDR2 is YSYEKL. CDR3 length: 16 amino acids. V lost 4 bases, J lost 8 bases, and 10 bases stayed unmatched. The CDR3 sequence is CASSRKGQGERDEQFF. Here the CDR3 DNA reads TGCGCCAGCAGCCGCAAGGGACAGGGGGAAAGGGATGAGCAGTTCTTC.

CDR3 region: CASSPDRGSDTQYF. CDR3 DNA sequence: TGTGCCAGCAGCCCGGACAGGGGTTCAGATACGCAGTATTTT. The gene calls are TRBV6-4 and TRBJ2-3; 9 bases line up with TRBD1. This CDR3 spans 14 amino acids. Unmatched junction bases numbered 5, after V lost 6 bases and J lost 4 bases. CDR1 and CDR2 (germline): MRHNA, SNTAGT.

The rearrangement links TRBV5-1 to TRBJ2-7; 12 bases map to TRBD2. V dropped 3 bases and J dropped 2; count of bases not matched to a gene: 12. CDR3 length: 18 amino acids. Per germline, CDR1 SGHRS and CDR2 YFSETQ. This chain's CDR3 is CASSSLGASGREPYEQYF. The CDR3 region has the DNA TGCGCCAGCAGCTCGCTAGGAGCTAGCGGGAGGGAACCCTACGAGCAGTACTTC.

V gene TRBV24-1 combines with J gene TRBJ2-7; 10 bases line up with TRBD1. CDR1 is KGHDR, CDR2 SFDVKD, per germline. Unmatched junction bases numbered 10, after V lost 5 bases and J lost 4 bases. This CDR3 comprises 16 residues. The CDR3 loop is CATSALSGQGKYEQYF. The CDR3 DNA sequence: TGTGCCACCAGTGCCCTATCGGGACAGGGGAAGTACGAGCAGTACTTC.

The V and J genes are TRBV19 and TRBJ2-7; the D is unclear. The germline V and J ends were trimmed by 4 bases and 3 bases, with 10 bases remaining between them. Germline V gene data show CDR1 as LNHDA and CDR2 as SQIVND (reference sequence). This CDR3 is 13 amino acids long. In DNA form, the CDR3 reads TGTGCCAGTAGTACAGGCGACCGCTACGAGCAGTACTTC. This codes for CASSTGDRYEQYF.